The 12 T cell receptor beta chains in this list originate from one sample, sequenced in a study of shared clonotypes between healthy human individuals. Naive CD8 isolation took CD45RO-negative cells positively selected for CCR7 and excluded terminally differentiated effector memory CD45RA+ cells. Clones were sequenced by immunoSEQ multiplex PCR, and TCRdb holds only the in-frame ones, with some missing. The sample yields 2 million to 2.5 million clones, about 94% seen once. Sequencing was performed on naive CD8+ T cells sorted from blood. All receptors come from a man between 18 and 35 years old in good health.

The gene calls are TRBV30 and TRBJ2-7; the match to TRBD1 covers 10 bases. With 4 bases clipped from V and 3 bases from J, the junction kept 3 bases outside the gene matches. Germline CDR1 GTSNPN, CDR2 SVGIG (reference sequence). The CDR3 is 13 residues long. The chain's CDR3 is CAWKDRGIYEQYF. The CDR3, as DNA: TGTGCCTGGAAGGACAGGGGGATCTACGAGCAGTACTTC.

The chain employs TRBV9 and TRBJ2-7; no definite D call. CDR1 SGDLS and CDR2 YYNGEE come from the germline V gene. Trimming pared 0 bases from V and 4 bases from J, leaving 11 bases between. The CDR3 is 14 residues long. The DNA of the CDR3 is TGTGCCAGCAGCGTAGGAGTACAGAGTTACGAGCAGTACTTC. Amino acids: CASSVGVQSYEQYF.

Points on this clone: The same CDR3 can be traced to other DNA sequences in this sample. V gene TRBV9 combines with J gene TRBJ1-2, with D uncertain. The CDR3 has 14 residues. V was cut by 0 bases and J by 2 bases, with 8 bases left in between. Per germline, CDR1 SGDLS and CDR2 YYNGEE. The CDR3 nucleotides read TGTGCCAGCAGCGTAGCTGTGGGGAACTATGGCTACACCTTC. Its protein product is CASSVAVGNYGYTF.

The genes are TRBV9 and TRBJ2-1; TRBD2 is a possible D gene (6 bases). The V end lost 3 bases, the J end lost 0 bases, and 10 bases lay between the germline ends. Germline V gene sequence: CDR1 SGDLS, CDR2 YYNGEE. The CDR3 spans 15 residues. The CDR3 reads CASSGARGSYNEQFF. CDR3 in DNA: TGTGCCAGCAGCGGAGCGCGGGGCTCCTACAATGAGCAGTTCTTC.

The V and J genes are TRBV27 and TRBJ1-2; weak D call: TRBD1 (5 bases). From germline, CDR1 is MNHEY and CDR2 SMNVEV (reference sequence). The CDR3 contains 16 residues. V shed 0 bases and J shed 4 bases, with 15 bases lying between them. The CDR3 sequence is CASSLSISWGLYGYTF. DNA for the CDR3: TGTGCCAGCAGTTTATCGATCTCGTGGGGACTCTATGGCTACACCTTC.

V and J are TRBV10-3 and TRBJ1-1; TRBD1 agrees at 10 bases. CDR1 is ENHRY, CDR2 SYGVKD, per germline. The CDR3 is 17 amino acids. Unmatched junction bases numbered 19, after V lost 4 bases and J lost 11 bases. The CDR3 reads CAISGGQGDAPPDLAFF. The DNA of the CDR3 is TGTGCCATCAGTGGAGGACAGGGGGACGCCCCTCCTGATTTGGCTTTCTTT.

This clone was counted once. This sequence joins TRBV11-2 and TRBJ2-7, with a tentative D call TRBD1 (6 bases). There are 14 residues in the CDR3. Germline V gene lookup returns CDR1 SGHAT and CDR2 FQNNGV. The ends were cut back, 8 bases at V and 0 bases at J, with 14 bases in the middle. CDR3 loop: CASSRWTDSYEQYF. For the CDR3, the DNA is TGTGCCAGCTCAAGGTGGACAGACTCCTACGAGCAGTACTTC.

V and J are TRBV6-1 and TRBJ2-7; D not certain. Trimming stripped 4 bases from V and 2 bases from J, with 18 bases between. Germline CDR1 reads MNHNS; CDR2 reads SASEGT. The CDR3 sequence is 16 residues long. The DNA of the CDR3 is TGTGCCAGCAGTGCCCTCAGCTTGGACGAAGCCTACGAGCAGTACTTC. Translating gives CASSALSLDEAYEQYF.

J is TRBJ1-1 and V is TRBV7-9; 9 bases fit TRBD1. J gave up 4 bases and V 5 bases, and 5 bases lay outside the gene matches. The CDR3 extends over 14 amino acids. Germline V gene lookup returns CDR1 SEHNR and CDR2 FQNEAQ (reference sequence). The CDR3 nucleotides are TGTGCCAGCAGCACTAAACAGGGGGCCACTGAAGCTTTCTTT. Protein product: CASSTKQGATEAFF.

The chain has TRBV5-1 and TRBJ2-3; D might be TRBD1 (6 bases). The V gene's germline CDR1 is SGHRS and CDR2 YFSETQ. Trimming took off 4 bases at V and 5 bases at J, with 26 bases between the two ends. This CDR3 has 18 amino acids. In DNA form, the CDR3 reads TGCGCCAGCAGCCAGTTACCCAGGACAGTTCCTTCGGTAGATACGCAGTATTTT. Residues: CASSQLPRTVPSVDTQYF.

The CDR3 DNA follows: TGTGCCAGCAGCTGGCGGAGCTCTAGGGTAGCCGGAAACACCATATATTTT. Protein product: CASSWRSSRVAGNTIYF. The chain joins TRBV7-9 to TRBJ1-3; D is ambiguous. This CDR3 is built from 17 residues. CDR1 is SEHNR, CDR2 FQNEAQ, per germline (reference sequence). The germline V and J ends were trimmed by 4 bases and 4 bases, with 20 bases remaining between them. The complete variable domain, with remaining parts taken from reference TRBV7-9 and TRBJ1-3, reads DTGVSQNPRHKITKRGQNVTFRCDPISEHNRLYWYRQTLGQGPEFLTYFQNEAQLEKSRLLSDRFSAERPKGSFSTLEIQRTEQGDSAMYLCASSWRSSRVAGNTIYFGEGSWLTVV.

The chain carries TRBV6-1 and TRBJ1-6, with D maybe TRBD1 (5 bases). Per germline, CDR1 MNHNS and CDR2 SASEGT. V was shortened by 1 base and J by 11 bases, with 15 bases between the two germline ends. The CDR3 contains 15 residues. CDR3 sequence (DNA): TGTGCCAGCAGTGAAGTGGGGGGTTTGAGGGCACCCCTCCACTTT. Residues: CASSEVGGLRAPLHF.